This T cell receptor beta chain was profiled in a study of tumor-infiltrating lymphocytes in primary liver carcinoma. Study results and limitations: Tumors reached a significantly greater top-250-clone fraction than blood did (p = 0.039). Relative to tumor region pairs, the tumor-adjacent and tumor-blood pairs showed overlap that was lower.

The length of the CDR3 is 14 amino acids, counting both ends. Germline V CDR1 and CDR2: PRHDT, FYEKMQ (reference sequence). Both RNA and DNA were isolated together from about 20-30 mg of bulk tissue that had not been sorted. Patients underwent surgical resection for primary liver carcinoma. Samples were taken from five separate regions (per tumor). With around 500 ng total RNA as template and a constant-region primer, TCR beta cDNA was made. Employing slightly modified ARM-PCR, three nested multiplex PCR rounds were run, and these gave rise to the TCR beta libraries. A C-beta reverse primer and TRBV1-TRBV30 forward primers served in each of the first two PCR rounds, at around 10 cycles apiece. TCRdb re-derived calls from the multiplex PCR reads in MiXCR, one entry per CDR3 protein. Of about 54,000 distinct CDR3 sequences in the sample, about 73% were seen once. In its sample, this clonotype was seen once. Its target is not known. The conserved final phenylalanine or tryptophan is absent from the CDR3, which likely points to a read error. The DNA is omitted, as the CDR3 cannot be located on it reliably, and the CDR3 follows TCRdb's listing.

The chain recombines TRBV13 with TRBJ1-2; TRBD1 is the table's D call and was not checked against the DNA. The sample was liver tumor tissue from sampling region 2. Subset described: tumor region T2, inferior pole. The clonotype comes from a man aged 35-49 years with primary liver carcinoma and hepatitis B virus infection. The CDR3 sequence is CASSFYREAYGYTL.